What follows are 23 T cell receptor beta chains derived from one specimen sequenced in a study of T cell responses to AZD1222 COVID-19 vaccine. Generated by immunoSEQ multiplex PCR, the TCRdb table keeps only in-frame clones and is missing some. The sample has more than 85,000 clones, 60% to 80% seen once. Specimen: peripheral blood, collected on day 0 of AZD1222 vaccination. All receptors come from an adult in good health.

The chain employs TRBV28 and TRBJ2-1, with a tentative D call TRBD1 (6 bases). This CDR3 region has 14 residues. V lost 2 bases to trimming and J lost 5 bases, with 10 bases between them. In germline, CDR1 is MDHEN, CDR2 SYDVKM. CDR3 residues: CASSLRQGNNEQFF. The DNA for the CDR3 is TGTGCCAGCAGTTTACGGCAGGGGAACAATGAGCAGTTCTTC.

V gene TRBV5-1 combines with J gene TRBJ2-3, with D tentatively TRBD1 or TRBD2 (5 bases each). CDR1 and CDR2 (germline): SGHRS, YFSETQ. This CDR3 region has 16 residues. V was trimmed by 4 bases and J by 2 bases, leaving 17 bases between them. CDR3 loop: CASSPGTARATDTQYF. CDR3 in DNA: TGCGCCAGCAGCCCTGGGACCGCTCGTGCCACAGATACGCAGTATTTT.

J is TRBJ2-1 and V is TRBV28; a possible D gene is TRBD2 (6 bases). Germline V lookup: CDR1 MDHEN, CDR2 SYDVKM. The CDR3 consists of 14 residues. V was shortened by 6 bases and J by 1 base, with 10 bases between the two germline ends. CDR3 sequence reads: CASSRLVSYNEQFF. The CDR3 DNA reads as TGTGCCAGCAGCCGACTAGTATCCTACAATGAGCAGTTCTTC.

The V gene is TRBV9, the J gene TRBJ1-1, with D possibly being TRBD1 (6 bases). The CDR3 loop spans 15 amino acids. V gave up 0 bases and J gave up 3 bases, with 12 bases separating them. Germline V CDR1 and CDR2: SGDLS, YYNGEE. The CDR3 DNA reads TGTGCCAGCAGCGTAGGGTCTCCAGGGGACACTGAAGCTTTCTTT. This sequence encodes CASSVGSPGDTEAFF. The variable domain in full, with the rest retrieved from reference TRBV9 and TRBJ1-1, is DSGVTQTPKHLITATGQRVTLRCSPRSGDLSVYWYQQSLDQGLQFLIQYYNGEERAKGNILERFSAQQFPDLHSELNLSSLELGDSALYFCASSVGSPGDTEAFFGQGTRLTVV.

The chain recombines TRBV10-2 with TRBJ2-3; 7 nucleotides line up with TRBD2. The CDR3 runs 18 residues. J lost 1 base, V lost 0 bases, and 10 bases had no gene match. Germline CDR1 and CDR2: WSHSY and SAAADI. This CDR3 reads CASSESLGGDYRTDTQYF. Here the CDR3 DNA reads TGCGCCAGCAGTGAGTCCCTGGGCGGGGACTACCGCACAGATACGCAGTATTTT.

The chain is built from TRBV9 and TRBJ2-5; D may match TRBD1 or TRBD2 (6 bases each). This CDR3 spans 14 amino acids. CDR1 is SGDLS, CDR2 YYNGEE, per germline. Trimming removed 4 bases at V and 5 bases at J, with 15 bases between. CDR3 in DNA: TGTGCCAGCAGCCCGAGGGGGGCTAGGGAGACCCAGTACTTC. Encoded protein: CASSPRGARETQYF.

The chain joins TRBV5-4 to TRBJ2-3, with D perhaps matching TRBD2 (6 bases). Trimming took 3 bases from V and 1 from J, leaving 15 bases between them. The CDR3 covers 16 residues. Looked up from germline, CDR1 is SGHNT and CDR2 is YYREEE (reference sequence). The chain's CDR3 is CASSSRRGVGTDTQYF. CDR3 DNA: TGTGCCAGCAGCTCCAGGAGGGGTGTAGGCACAGATACGCAGTATTTT. Filled out from reference TRBV5-4 and TRBJ2-3, the complete variable domain reads ETGVTQSPTHLIKTRGQQVTLRCSSQSGHNTVSWYQQALGQGPQFIFQYYREEENGRGNFPPRFSGLQFPNYSSELNVNALELDDSALYLCASSSRRGVGTDTQYFGPGTRLTVL.

The chain carries TRBV6-8 and TRBJ2-7; D possibly uses TRBD1 or TRBD2 (5 bases each). Germline lookup yields CDR1 MNHGY and CDR2 SAAAGT. The ends were cut back, 4 bases at V and 4 bases at J, with 11 bases in the middle. The CDR3 contains 13 residues. CDR3 nucleotide sequence: TGTGCCAGCAGTTTATCGGGACCTTACGAGCAGTACTTC. Residues: CASSLSGPYEQYF.

Within the sample, this clone is medium-sized (0.01 to 0.1%). The chain couples TRBV12-3 or TRBV12-4 to TRBJ1-2, with D unresolved. The V and J ends lost 6 bases and 7 bases respectively, with 15 bases between them. This CDR3 has 13 residues. The CDR3 nucleotides read TGTGCCAGCAGGCCGACGTGGGCTAGTGGCTACACCTTC. It is translated as CASRPTWASGYTF.

This chain uses TRBV19 with TRBJ2-1; D not resolved. Germline values: CDR1 LNHDA, CDR2 SQIVND (reference sequence). Trimming pared 5 bases from V and 2 bases from J, leaving 7 bases between. The CDR3 runs 13 residues. CDR3 DNA: TGTGCCAGTAGTCCCGCGGCCTACAATGAGCAGTTCTTC. Its protein is CASSPAAYNEQFF.

The chain combines TRBV27 with TRBJ1-1; D unresolved. The length of the CDR3 is 14 residues. CDR1 is MNHEY, CDR2 SMNVEV, per germline (reference sequence). V shed 0 bases and J shed 6 bases, with 11 bases lying between them. The CDR3 here is CASSLSAGIAEAFF. CDR3 DNA: TGTGCCAGCAGTTTATCGGCGGGGATCGCTGAAGCTTTCTTT.

The J gene is TRBJ2-1, the V gene TRBV18; 10 nucleotides line up with TRBD1. From germline, CDR1 is KGHSH and CDR2 LQKENI. The V and J ends lost 6 bases and 10 bases, in that order; junction bases with no gene match: 12. The CDR3 totals 15 residues. CDR3 amino acids: CASSSGQGLKKEQFF. Written as DNA, the CDR3 is TGTGCCAGCTCGTCGGGACAGGGGTTGAAAAAAGAGCAGTTCTTC.

This clone was counted only a few times. The chain has TRBV29-1 and TRBJ2-5; D ambiguous. The CDR3 contains 13 residues. Germline CDR1 and CDR2: SQVTM and ANQGSEA. V was cut by 3 bases and J by 1 base, with 9 bases left in between. The CDR3 is CSVDNPGQETQYF. CDR3 nucleotide sequence: TGCAGCGTTGATAACCCAGGCCAAGAGACCCAGTACTTC.

The chain has TRBV7-9 and TRBJ1-3; weak D call: TRBD1 (6 bases). The V end was cut by 4 bases, the J end by 4 bases, with 11 bases between. CDR3 length: 14 residues. CDR1 SEHNR and CDR2 FQNEAQ come from the germline V gene (reference sequence). The CDR3 loop is CASSSGGPGNTIYF. The CDR3 nucleotides are TGTGCCAGCAGCTCCGGGGGGCCGGGAAACACCATATATTTT.

The rearrangement joins TRBV27 to TRBJ1-4, with D perhaps TRBD1 (5 bases). This CDR3 contains 15 residues. CDR1 is MNHEY, CDR2 SMNVEV, per germline (reference sequence). V was pared by 6 bases and J by 2 bases, with 13 bases between. The CDR3 nucleotides read TGTGCCAGCAGAAAGGGGATAAGGACTAATGAAAAACTGTTTTTT. It translates to CASRKGIRTNEKLFF.

The rearrangement links TRBV6-5 to TRBJ1-1, with unresolved D. Germline V gives CDR1 MNHEY, CDR2 SVGAGI. The V and J ends lost 4 bases and 4 bases respectively, with 13 bases between them. The CDR3 runs to 14 residues. CDR3: CASSFGVMGTEAFF. The DNA for the CDR3 is TGTGCCAGCAGTTTCGGGGTGATGGGCACTGAAGCTTTCTTT.

The chain recombines TRBV6-5 with TRBJ1-1; 8 bases agree with TRBD1. This CDR3 contains 14 residues. CDR1 is MNHEY and CDR2 is SVGAGI in the germline V gene. V lost 4 bases to trimming and J lost 4 bases; unmatched junction nucleotides: 5. CDR3: CASSSAQGGTEAFF. The CDR3 DNA is TGTGCCAGCAGTTCCGCACAGGGGGGCACTGAAGCTTTCTTT.

This clone has only a few counts. The genes are TRBV20-1 and TRBJ1-1; the D is unclear. CDR1 and CDR2 from the germline V gene are DFQATT and SNEGSKA (reference sequence). The CDR3 length is 11 residues. V was cut by 5 bases and J by 3 bases, with 7 bases left in between. The CDR3, as DNA: TGCAGTGCTGATAGTGACACTGAAGCTTTCTTT. It is translated as CSADSDTEAFF.

This clone appeared a single time. This chain links TRBV4-3 with TRBJ2-5, with D hard to call. Germline CDR1 and CDR2: LGHNA and YSLEER. The CDR3 contains 15 residues. The V and J ends lost 3 bases and 0 bases respectively, with 11 bases between them. CDR3 region: CASSQGSVNQETQYF. CDR3 coding DNA: TGCGCCAGCAGCCAGGGATCTGTGAACCAAGAGACCCAGTACTTC.

This clone showed up just a few times. The V call is TRBV5-4, the J call TRBJ1-3, with 10 nucleotides matching TRBD1. The CDR3 sequence is 15 residues long. J gave up 4 bases and V 3 bases, and 4 bases lay outside the gene matches. CDR1 is SGHNT, CDR2 YYREEE, per germline (reference sequence). DNA of the CDR3: TGTGCCAGCAGCTGGACAGGGGGAGGAGGAAACACCATATATTTT. It translates to CASSWTGGGGNTIYF.

The chain combines TRBV14 with TRBJ1-2; D gene unclear. V shed 1 base and J shed 7 bases, with 10 bases lying between them. This CDR3 is 13 amino acids long. CDR1 SGHDN and CDR2 FVKESK come from the germline V gene. DNA of the CDR3: TGTGCCAGCAGCCAAGCTGTCCGAGGTGGCTACACCTTC. Protein product: CASSQAVRGGYTF.

The chain couples TRBV6-5 to TRBJ1-2, with TRBD1 as a possible D gene (5 bases). Germline V gives CDR1 MNHEY, CDR2 SVGAGI. Trimming stripped 4 bases from V and 8 bases from J, with 8 bases between. CDR3 length: 11 residues. CDR3 region: CASSSGSGYTF. DNA for the CDR3: TGTGCCAGCAGTTCAGGGAGCGGCTACACCTTC.

The sample holds one count of this clone. The genes are TRBV11-2 and TRBJ2-7, with D perhaps TRBD2 (6 bases). Germline V gene sequence: CDR1 SGHAT, CDR2 FQNNGV. V was cut by 9 bases and J by 3 bases, with 12 bases left in between. CDR3 length: 12 residues. The DNA of the CDR3 is TGTGCCAGTAGCGGACTAATCTACGAGCAGTACTTC. Its translation: CASSGLIYEQYF.